This TCR beta chain was profiled in a study of regulatory T cells in long-lasting Graves disease. Broader study findings: Having only a small sample size may have limited accuracy. Patients whose Graves' disease persisted exhibited lower TCR diversity than those newly diagnosed.

This clonotype was counted at least ten times. Its target is unknown. The CDR3 spans 14 residues. V was clipped by 6 bases and J by 4 bases; unmatched bases: 11. CDR1 and CDR2 (germline): DFQATT, SNEGSKA (reference sequence). Stated time point: newly diagnosed GD, antithyroid drugs for less than 3 months. The TCR library was prepared using RNA isolated from PBMCs. In building TCR beta libraries, iRepertoire HTBI primers were used together with Arm-PCR of CDR3 regions. As processed by the authors: Identified across the samples were some 67 TRBV segments and about 15 TRBJ segments. TCRdb ran MiXCR on the multiplex PCR reads and lists one entry per CDR3 protein. The V and J calls reflect TCRdb's pipeline rather than the authors' work. Of 200,000 to 250,000 distinct CDR3 sequences in the sample, about 19% were seen once. This same sample was also part of a study on T cells in Graves' hyperthyroidism and ophthalmopathy. That work adds: Ophthalmopathy and stable hyperthyroidism were separated by a 13 V-J model.

The J gene is TRBJ1-2, the V gene TRBV20-1; 7 nucleotides match TRBD1. This clonotype originated in a woman aged 25-40 years with Graves disease. The sequences come from peripheral blood mononuclear cells (PBMCs), collected at new diagnosis, from a patient treated with antithyroid drugs. CDR3 nucleotides: TGCAGTGCCCAACACGGACAGGCCATCTATGGCTACACCTTC. It is translated as CSAQHGQAIYGYTF.